These 26 T cell receptor beta chains originate from one sample sequenced in a study of OX40 agonist ivuxolimab in advanced cancers. Clones were read by immunoSEQ multiplex PCR, and TCRdb kept only the in-frame ones, dropping some. This table holds some 140,000 clones, under 95% found once. The starting material was CD4+ or CD8+ T cells sorted from blood, obtained in a trial of the OX40 agonist ivuxolimab. These receptors originate from an adult with an advanced solid tumor such as melanoma, head and neck, liver or kidney cancer.

This chain connects TRBV18 to TRBJ1-6; 10 nucleotides align to TRBD1. Germline V CDR1 and CDR2: KGHSH, LQKENI. There are 16 residues in the CDR3. Germline trimming cut 4 bases from V and 6 bases from J; bases unmatched to any gene: 6. CDR3 sequence: CASSRDRGGGNSPLHF. Written as DNA, the CDR3 is TGTGCCAGCTCACGGGACAGGGGAGGAGGTAATTCACCCCTCCACTTT.

CDR3 amino acids: CASSFGHSGANVLTF. CDR3 sequence (DNA): TGTGCCAGCAGCTTCGGCCACTCTGGGGCCAACGTCCTGACTTTC. J is TRBJ2-6 and V is TRBV7-6; D unclear. The length of the CDR3 is 15 residues. The germline CDR1 and CDR2 sequences are SGHVS and FNYEAQ. V was pared by 3 bases and J by 0 bases, with 6 bases between.

The rearrangement joins TRBV18 to TRBJ2-1; 9 nucleotides align to TRBD1. Looked up from germline, CDR1 is KGHSH and CDR2 is LQKENI. This CDR3 spans 15 amino acids. V trimming: 3 bases; J trimming: 4 bases; junction bases outside the gene matches: 4. CDR3 sequence: CASSPRTGVYNEQFF. The CDR3 coding sequence is TGTGCCAGCTCACCTCGGACAGGGGTTTACAATGAGCAGTTCTTC.

This sequence joins TRBV15 and TRBJ1-4; 9 bases agree with TRBD1. The CDR3 has 13 residues. V shed 6 bases, J shed 7 bases, and the junction held 3 bases outside the gene matches. Germline V CDR1 and CDR2: LNHNV, YYDKDF (reference sequence). The CDR3, as DNA: TGTGCCACCAGGGGACAGGGAACTGAAAAACTGTTTTTT. This encodes CATRGQGTEKLFF.

This chain uses TRBV7-7 with TRBJ2-7; the match to TRBD1 covers 8 bases. Per germline, CDR1 SSHAT and CDR2 FNYEAQ (reference sequence). V lost 3 bases, J lost 3 bases, and 4 bases stayed unmatched. The CDR3 totals 14 residues. This chain's CDR3 is CASSLDRVGYEQYF. Here the CDR3 DNA reads TGTGCCAGCAGCTTGGACAGGGTTGGCTACGAGCAGTACTTC.

The chain combines TRBV6-1 with TRBJ1-2; tentative D call: TRBD1 (5 bases). Germline lookup yields CDR1 MNHNS and CDR2 SASEGT. V lost 6 bases and J 4 bases, leaving 12 bases between the germline ends. The CDR3 sequence is 13 residues long. This chain's CDR3 is CASSWDGSYGYTF. CDR3 bases: TGTGCCAGCAGCTGGGACGGAAGCTATGGCTACACCTTC.

The chain is built from TRBV4-2 and TRBJ2-7; D ambiguous. CDR1 is LGHNA, CDR2 YNFKEQ, per germline. The CDR3 sequence is 15 residues long. The V and J ends lost 5 bases and 1 base respectively, with 15 bases between them. CDR3 nucleotide sequence: TGTGCCAGCAGCTTGGCCGGCGGTAGGTCCTACGAGCAGTACTTC. Translation: CASSLAGGRSYEQYF.

The V call is TRBV10-3, the J call TRBJ1-2; a possible D gene is TRBD1 (6 bases). CDR1 is ENHRY and CDR2 is SYGVKD in the germline V gene. The V gene lost 6 bases and the J gene lost 0 bases, with 17 bases spanning the gap. The CDR3 length is 16 residues. The CDR3 protein is CAISDEGVGANYGYTF. The CDR3 DNA reads TGTGCCATCAGCGACGAGGGGGTTGGAGCTAACTATGGCTACACCTTC.

The V gene is TRBV5-1, the J gene TRBJ1-2; 7 positions match TRBD1. V trimming: 0 bases; J trimming: 3 bases; junction bases outside the gene matches: 5. Per germline, CDR1 SGHRS and CDR2 YFSETQ. The CDR3 runs 15 residues. DNA for the CDR3: TGCGCCAGCAGCTTGGACCCTCAGGGGGACTATGGCTACACCTTC. The encoded protein is CASSLDPQGDYGYTF.

Notes on this clone: At one end the junction does not follow the germline gene, possibly because of a read error. V and J are TRBV7-9 and TRBJ2-7; D uncertain. The CDR3 consists of 18 residues. CDR1 is SEHNR and CDR2 is FQNEAQ in the germline V gene (reference sequence). The CDR3 DNA reads TGCGCCAGCAGCCACGACCCCACCTCCCGGTTTCCCCCCTACGAGCAGTACTTC. Translated: CASSHDPTSRFPPYEQYF.

In DNA form, the CDR3 reads TGCGCCAGCAGCCAAGAATGGGAGTACACGCAGTATTTT. This gives the protein CASSQEWEYTQYF. V usage is TRBV4-1 and J usage is TRBJ2-3; D perhaps matches TRBD2 (5 bases). The CDR3 covers 13 residues. Trimming cost V 0 bases and J 9 bases, with 10 bases left between them. Germline-derived CDR1 and CDR2 are MGHRA and YSYEKL.

The genes are TRBV5-8 and TRBJ2-5, with D tentatively TRBD2 (6 bases). The V end lost 6 bases, the J end lost 11 bases, and 17 bases lay between the germline ends. Germline assignment: CDR1 SGHTS and CDR2 YDEGEE. This CDR3 has 12 amino acids. DNA for the CDR3: TGTGCCAGCAAATTACAGACCCGGGGGCAGTACTTC. It codes for CASKLQTRGQYF.

The chain links TRBV25-1 to TRBJ2-7, with D uncertain. Germline CDR1 is MGHDK and CDR2 is SYGVNS. This CDR3 is built from 13 residues. V was pared by 2 bases and J by 0 bases, with 5 bases between. As DNA, the CDR3 is TGTGCCAGCAGTGAAGGGGTCTCCTACGAGCAGTACTTC. Protein product: CASSEGVSYEQYF.

The chain combines TRBV9 with TRBJ2-1, with D hard to call. V gave up 0 bases and J gave up 0 bases, with 10 bases separating them. Germline CDR1 is SGDLS and CDR2 is YYNGEE. The CDR3 is made up of 16 amino acids. This CDR3 is CASSVGGSSSYNEQFF. CDR3 coding DNA: TGTGCCAGCAGCGTAGGAGGTTCCAGCTCCTACAATGAGCAGTTCTTC.

This clone was counted once. This rearrangement joins TRBV11-2 to TRBJ2-2; D gene unclear. There are 14 residues in the CDR3. CDR1 is SGHAT, CDR2 FQNNGV, per germline. The V end lost 3 bases, the J end lost 3 bases, and 8 bases lay between the germline ends. CDR3 protein: CASSFTDYTGELFF. CDR3 nucleotide sequence: TGTGCCAGCAGCTTTACAGATTACACCGGGGAGCTGTTTTTT. Full variable domain (remainder filled in from reference TRBV11-2 and TRBJ2-2): EAGVAQSPRYKIIEKRQSVAFWCNPISGHATLYWYQQILGQGPKLLIQFQNNGVVDDSQLPKDRFSAERLKGVDSTLKIQPAKLEDSAVYLCASSFTDYTGELFFGEGSRLTVL.

The chain uses TRBV5-1 and TRBJ2-5; tentative D call: TRBD1 (6 bases). The J call is uncertain, as TRBJ2-7 better fits the DNA end. The germline gives CDR1 SGHRS, CDR2 YFSETQ. This CDR3 comprises 14 residues. CDR3 amino acids: CASSLLQGKYEQYF. In DNA, the CDR3 is TGCGCCAGCAGCTTATTACAGGGAAAATACGAGCAGTACTTC.

This clone has more than one count but fewer than ten. This sequence joins TRBV2 and TRBJ2-2, with 7 bases lining up with TRBD1. The CDR3 runs to 14 residues. V was clipped by 4 bases and J by 7 bases; unmatched bases: 6. CDR1 and CDR2 from the germline V gene are SNHLY and FYNNEI. CDR3 region: CASSVQGRGGELFF. For the CDR3, the DNA is TGTGCCAGCAGTGTACAGGGGCGAGGCGGGGAGCTGTTTTTT.

This chain joins TRBV4-1 and TRBJ2-1; the match to TRBD1 covers 9 bases. The V and J ends lost 4 bases and 9 bases, in that order; junction bases with no gene match: 13. CDR3 length equals 16 residues. CDR1 and CDR2 from the germline V gene are MGHRA and YSYEKL. The CDR3 coding sequence is TGCGCCAGCAGCCCGGCCGGGACAGGGATCGGCGGTGAGCAGTTCTTC. Protein sequence: CASSPAGTGIGGEQFF.

The V gene is TRBV4-3, the J gene TRBJ1-2, with a possible D match to TRBD1 (5 bases). The CDR3 has 15 amino acids. V was clipped by 1 base and J by 4 bases, with 13 bases between them. CDR1 is LGHNA and CDR2 is YSLEER in the germline V gene. CDR3 region: CASSQVVSGTYGYTF. CDR3 DNA sequence: TGCGCCAGCAGCCAAGTCGTATCGGGGACCTATGGCTACACCTTC.

The chain has TRBV5-5 and TRBJ2-7; the match to TRBD1 covers 9 bases. The CDR3 length is 14 residues. V trimming: 4 bases; J trimming: 3 bases; junction bases outside the gene matches: 5. Germline CDR1 and CDR2: SGHKS and YYEKEE (reference sequence). The CDR3 loop is CASSITGGIYEQYF. For the CDR3, the DNA is TGTGCCAGCAGCATTACAGGGGGCATCTACGAGCAGTACTTC.

The CDR3 DNA reads TGTGCCAGCAGTTTGGGGGGGAAGGTTGGCGAGCAGTACTTC. Protein sequence: CASSLGGKVGEQYF. This chain connects TRBV27 to TRBJ2-7; 7 bases match TRBD2. The germline V gene encodes CDR1 MNHEY and CDR2 SMNVEV (reference sequence). With 3 bases clipped from V and 6 bases from J, the junction kept 8 bases outside the gene matches. This CDR3 spans 14 amino acids.

The V gene is TRBV9, the J gene TRBJ1-2, with 7 bases that match TRBD1. CDR1 SGDLS and CDR2 YYNGEE come from the germline V gene. The V segment lost 6 bases and the J segment 8 bases; nucleotides outside the gene matches: 13. The CDR3 is made up of 14 amino acids. This chain's CDR3 is CASTTLATGNGYTF. CDR3 nucleotide sequence: TGTGCCAGCACCACTCTTGCGACAGGGAACGGCTACACCTTC.

The chain joins TRBV6-5 to TRBJ1-2; the match to TRBD1 covers 9 bases. The CDR3 contains 14 residues. Germline V gene data show CDR1 as MNHEY and CDR2 as SVGAGI. The V segment lost 4 bases and the J segment 5 bases; nucleotides outside the gene matches: 5. The CDR3 nucleotides read TGTGCCAGCAGTTTACAGGGGGCCGGATATGGCTACACCTTC. Protein: CASSLQGAGYGYTF.

The chain uses TRBV30 and TRBJ2-5; D is unclear. The V gene lost 2 bases and the J gene lost 5 bases, with 12 bases spanning the gap. This CDR3 has 13 residues. Germline V gene lookup returns CDR1 GTSNPN and CDR2 SVGIG (reference sequence). CDR3 nucleotides: TGTGCCTGGAGTACTGAGGTCCGGGAGACCCAGTACTTC. Protein sequence: CAWSTEVRETQYF.

The J gene is TRBJ2-1, the V gene TRBV4-2; either TRBD1 or TRBD2 may supply D (5 bases each). V gave up 0 bases and J gave up 2 bases, with 14 bases separating them. Germline CDR1 reads LGHNA; CDR2 reads YNFKEQ. The CDR3 runs 17 residues. The CDR3 reads CASSQEGVRPTYNEQFF. DNA for the CDR3: TGTGCCAGCAGCCAAGAGGGGGTTCGCCCCACCTACAATGAGCAGTTCTTC.

V and J are TRBV5-5 and TRBJ2-7; the D gene is possibly TRBD1 (6 bases). The V and J ends lost 4 bases and 0 bases respectively, with 11 bases between them. CDR3 length: 14 residues. CDR1 SGHKS and CDR2 YYEKEE come from the germline V gene (reference sequence). CDR3 DNA: TGTGCCAGCAGCCATGACAGGCCCTCCTACGAGCAGTACTTC. Translated, it gives CASSHDRPSYEQYF.